This T cell receptor (beta chain) is from a study of tumor and adjacent non-tumor tissue in lung cancer. Study information: Each sample yielded roughly 4 million productive TCRbeta reads on average. Overall study findings and caveats: Tumor repertoires had a smaller top 100 clone share than normal lung.

As concerns this clonotype: What it recognizes is unknown. One base away lies a much larger clone, so this may be a sequencing read error.

This CDR3 spans 14 amino acids. Germline lookup yields CDR1 MNHEY and CDR2 SVGEGT. The template was RNA from unsorted bulk tissue. TCRbeta libraries were built with three rounds of nested PCR, modified from ARM-PCR. Each CDR3 protein gets one entry after TCRdb re-called the multiplex PCR reads with MiXCR. The sample yields under 150,000 distinct CDR3 sequences, around 60% seen once. Sequences were obtained from lung tumor tissue. The J gene is TRBJ1-5, the V gene TRBV6-2 or TRBV6-3; possibly TRBD1 for D (6 bases). The source of this sequence is a man aged 55 to 70 with small cell lung cancer. The CDR3 spells CGSRRTGPNQPQHF. CDR3 bases: TGTGGCAGCAGGAGAACAGGGCCCAATCAGCCCCAGCATTTT.